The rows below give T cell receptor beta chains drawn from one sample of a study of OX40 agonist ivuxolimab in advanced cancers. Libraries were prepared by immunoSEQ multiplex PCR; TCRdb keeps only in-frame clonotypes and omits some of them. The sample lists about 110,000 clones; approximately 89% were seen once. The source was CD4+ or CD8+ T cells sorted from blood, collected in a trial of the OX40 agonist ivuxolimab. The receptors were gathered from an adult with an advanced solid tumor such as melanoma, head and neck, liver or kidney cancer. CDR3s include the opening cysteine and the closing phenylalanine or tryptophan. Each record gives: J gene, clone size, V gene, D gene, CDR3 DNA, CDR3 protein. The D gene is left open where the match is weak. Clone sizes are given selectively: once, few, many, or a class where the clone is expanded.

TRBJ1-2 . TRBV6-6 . TGTGCCAGCAGTTCCCTAGTGGGGGCCGGCGGCTACACCTTC CASSSLVGAGGYTF
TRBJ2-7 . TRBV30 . TGTGCCTGGAGATCTAGACGCGGAGGCTCCTACGAGCAGTACTTC CAWRSRRGGSYEQYF
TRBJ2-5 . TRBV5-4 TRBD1 TGTGCCAGCAGCTTAAGTGCCGGGACAGGGGGCCAAGAGACCCAGTACTTC CASSLSAGTGGQETQYF
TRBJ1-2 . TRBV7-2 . TGTGCCAGCAGAGAGAGTGGGACCTATGGCTACACCTTC CASRESGTYGYTF
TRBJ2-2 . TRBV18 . TGTGCCAGCTCACCACGTTCAGGGTCGGACACCGGGGAGCTGTTTTTT CASSPRSGSDTGELFF
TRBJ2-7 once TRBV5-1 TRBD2 TGCGCCAGCAGCTCCGGGACTAGCGGGAGTAAAGGCTACGAGCAGTACTTC CASSSGTSGSKGYEQYF
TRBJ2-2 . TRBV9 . TGTGCCAGCAGCGTTAGCCAGGCGAACACCGGGGAGCTGTTTTTT CASSVSQANTGELFF
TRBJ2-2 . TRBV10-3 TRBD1 TGTGCCATCAGCGGGGACAGAAGTTACACCGGGGAGCTGTTTTTT CAISGDRSYTGELFF
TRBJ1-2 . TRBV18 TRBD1 TGTGCCAGCTCAGGTGACAGGGATGGCTACACCTTC CASSGDRDGYTF
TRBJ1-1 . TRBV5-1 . TGCGCCAGCAGCTTGGGCGGGAAGAACACTGAAGCTTTCTTT CASSLGGKNTEAFF
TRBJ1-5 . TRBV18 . TGTGCCAGCTCACCTTCCCTGGACAATCAGCCCCAGCATTTT CASSPSLDNQPQHF
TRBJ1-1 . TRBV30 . TGTGCCTGGAGTAGACCCTTACGGAACACTGAAGCTTTCTTT CAWSRPLRNTEAFF
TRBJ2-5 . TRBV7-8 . TGTGCCAGCAGCTATGGGACGTACCAAGAGACCCAGTACTTC CASSYGTYQETQYF
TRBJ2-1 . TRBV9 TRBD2 TGTGCCAGCAGCTCCTCACGGACTAGCGGGGGGACCAATGAGCAGTTCTTC CASSSSRTSGGTNEQFF
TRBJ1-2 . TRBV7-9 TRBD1 TGTGCCAGCAGCCGCGGACAGGGGGCGCGGGGCTACACCTTC CASSRGQGARGYTF
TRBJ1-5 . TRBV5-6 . TGTGCCAGCAGCTTGGGGGGAGGACGGTTCAATCAGCCCCAGCATTTT CASSLGGGRFNQPQHF
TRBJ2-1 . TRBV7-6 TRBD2 TGTGCCAGCAGCTTCGGGACTAGCGGGAGTAATGAGCAGTTCTTC CASSFGTSGSNEQFF
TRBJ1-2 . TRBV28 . TGTGCCAGCAGCCTTGACAGTACCTATGGCTACACCTTC CASSLDSTYGYTF
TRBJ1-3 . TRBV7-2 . TGTGCCAGCAGCCGAGGGGCTGAGGGAAACACCATATATTTT CASSRGAEGNTIYF
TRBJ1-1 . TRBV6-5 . TGTGCCAGCAGGCAGGGGCGGAACACTGAAGCTTTCTTT CASRQGRNTEAFF
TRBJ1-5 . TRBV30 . TGTGCCTGGAGCTCTCTGGGAGGGCGGCAGCCCCAGCATTTT CAWSSLGGRQPQHF
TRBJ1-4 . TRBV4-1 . TGCGCCAGCAGCCAACCCCCCGAACGGGGCGCTAATGAAAAACTGTTTTTT CASSQPPERGANEKLFF
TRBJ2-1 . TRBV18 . TGTGCCAGCTCACCAATGATGAGCTCCTACAATGAGCAGTTCTTC CASSPMMSSYNEQFF
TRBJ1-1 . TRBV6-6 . TGTGCCAGCAGCGGGGTTACCAAGATTATGAACACTGAAGCTTTCTTT CASSGVTKIMNTEAFF
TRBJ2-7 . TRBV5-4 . TGTGCCAGCAGCTTCGGGGGGCGCAGTGACTACGAGCAGTACTTC CASSFGGRSDYEQYF
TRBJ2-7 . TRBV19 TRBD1 TGTGCCAGTAGTAACCCGGGACAGGGATACGAGCAGTACTTC CASSNPGQGYEQYF
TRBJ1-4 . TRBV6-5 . TGTGCCAGCAGTTACTCGTACACAGCTAATGAAAAACTGTTTTTT CASSYSYTANEKLFF
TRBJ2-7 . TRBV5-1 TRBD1 TGCGCCAGCAGCTTAGGGACAGGGGCCTACGAGCAGTACTTC CASSLGTGAYEQYF
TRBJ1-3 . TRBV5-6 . TGTGCCAGCAGCTTAAGGGGGTTAATTGGAAACACCATATATTTT CASSLRGLIGNTIYF
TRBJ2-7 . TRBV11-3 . TGTGCCAGCAGCTTATCGTCCAACTCCTACGAGCAGTACTTC CASSLSSNSYEQYF
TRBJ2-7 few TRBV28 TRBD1 TGTGCCAGCAGTTCCACCGGGACAGCGAACTACGAGCAGTACTTC CASSSTGTANYEQYF
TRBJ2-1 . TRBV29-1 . TGCAGCGTCAGGCTAGAGAATGAGCAGTTCTTC CSVRLENEQFF
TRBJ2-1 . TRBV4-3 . TGCGCCAGCAGCCTTCTTCAGTCCGCGGTTGAGCAGTTCTTC CASSLLQSAVEQFF
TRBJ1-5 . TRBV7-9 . TGTGCCAGCCCGGGGCGGGCCCGACTCCTCAATCAGCCCCAGCATTTT CASPGRARLLNQPQHF
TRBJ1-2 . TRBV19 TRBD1 TGTGCCAGTAGTATAGGGGAAGGACAGGGCTATGGCTACACCTTC CASSIGEGQGYGYTF
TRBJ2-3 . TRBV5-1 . TGCGCCAGCAGCTTGGATGTCACAGATACGCAGTATTTT CASSLDVTDTQYF
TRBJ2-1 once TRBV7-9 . TGTGCCAGCAGCTCACTTAACTCGCAAAAGGGCTCTTACAATGAGCAGTTCTTC CASSSLNSQKGSYNEQFF
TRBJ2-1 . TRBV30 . TGTGCCTGGAAGAGGAGTAGCTCCTACAATGAGCAGTTCTTC CAWKRSSSYNEQFF
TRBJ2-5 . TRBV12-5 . TGTGCTAGTGGTTTGGGAGACAGCGCCCAAGAGACCCAGTACTTC CASGLGDSAQETQYF
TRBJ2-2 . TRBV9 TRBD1 TGTGCCAGCAGCGTAGGGACAGGGGGAAGCACCGGGGAGCTGTTTTTT CASSVGTGGSTGELFF
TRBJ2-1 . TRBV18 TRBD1 TGTGCCAGCTCACCGGGACAGGGGCCCTTAAATGAGCAGTTCTTC CASSPGQGPLNEQFF
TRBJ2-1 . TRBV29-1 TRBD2 TGCAGCGTCCCCGCCTTTGGGGCTAGCGGGGGTAGATACAATGAGCAGTTCTTC CSVPAFGASGGRYNEQFF
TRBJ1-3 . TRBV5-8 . TGTGCCAGCAGCTCAGGTTATAACACCATATATTTT CASSSGYNTIYF
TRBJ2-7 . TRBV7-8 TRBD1 TGTGCCAGCAGCTTAGATACGGGGACAGGGACCTACGAGCAGTACTTC CASSLDTGTGTYEQYF
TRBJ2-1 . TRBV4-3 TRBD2 TGCGCCAGCAGCCAAGAGACGGGAGGAGGTTACAATGAGCAGTTCTTC CASSQETGGGYNEQFF
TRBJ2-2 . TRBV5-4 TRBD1 TGTGCCAGCAGCTCGAGGGGGCTCGACACCGGGGAGCTGTTTTTT CASSSRGLDTGELFF
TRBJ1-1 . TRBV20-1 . TGCAGTGCTAGAGAGGACACTGAAGCTTTCTTT CSAREDTEAFF
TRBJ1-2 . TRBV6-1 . TGTGCCAGCAGATTAGACACGAACTATGGCTACACCTTC CASRLDTNYGYTF
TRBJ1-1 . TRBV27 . TGTGCCAGCAGTTTATCACGACCGGGGTGGATGAACACTGAAGCTTTCTTT CASSLSRPGWMNTEAFF
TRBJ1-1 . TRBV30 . TGTGCCTGGAGGGGGACGTCAAGGGGGAACACTGAAGCTTTCTTT CAWRGTSRGNTEAFF
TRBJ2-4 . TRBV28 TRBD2 TGTGCCAGCAGTCCCATACCGGGACTAGAGAGAAACATTCAGTACTTC CASSPIPGLERNIQYF
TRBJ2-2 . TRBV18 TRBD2 TGTGCCAGCTCACCAGGTAGCGGGAGTGTGACCGGGGAGCTGTTTTTT CASSPGSGSVTGELFF
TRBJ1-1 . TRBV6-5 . TGTGCCAGCAGGATCGAGACGAACACTGAAGCTTTCTTT CASRIETNTEAFF
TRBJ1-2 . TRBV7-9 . TGTGCCAGCAGCTTAGCGGTGCCCTTTGGCTACACCTTC CASSLAVPFGYTF
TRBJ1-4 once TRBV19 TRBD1 TGTGCCAGTAGTGTCATCCTGGGACAGGGGGGGTCTGAAAAACTGTTTTTT CASSVILGQGGSEKLFF
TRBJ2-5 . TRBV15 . TGTGCCACCAGCAGACAAGCTACACTAGTATGGGGACAAGAGACCCAGTACTTC CATSRQATLVWGQETQYF
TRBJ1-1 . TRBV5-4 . TGTGCCAGCAGCTTGGACCCTTGGGACGGGGAAGCTTTCTTT CASSLDPWDGEAFF
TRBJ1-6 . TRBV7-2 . TGTGCCAGCAGCTTAGCGGATAACTTGTCCCCCCTCCACTTT CASSLADNLSPLHF
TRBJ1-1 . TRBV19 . TGTGCCAGTAGTCCGGGCGAGGTGTGGAATTCGGTTACTGAAGCTTTCTTT CASSPGEVWNSVTEAFF